The rows below give T cell receptor beta chains drawn from one sample of a study of T cell repertoires in cytomegalovirus infection. Each CDR3 protein gets one entry after TCRdb re-called the reads with MiXCR. The repertoire holds 700,000 to 850,000 distinct CDR3 sequences, with approximately 29% as singletons. These receptors lack a known antigen. The sample consisted of cultured CD8+ T cells from PBMCs, taken from culture after CMV antigen stimulation. These receptor sequences come from a human donor in good health (CMV status not recorded). Some clones in this sample may be carry-over from other donors' samples. Both conserved end residues are part of each CDR3. Fields, in order: D gene, V gene, J gene, clone size, CDR3 protein, CDR3 DNA. A D gene is named only where the DNA matches it firmly. Size is stated for part of the rows, as once, few or many counts, or as a class when the clone is expanded.

D gene: TRBD1
V gene: TRBV7-9
J gene: TRBJ1-1
clone size: .
CDR3 protein: CASSFTDRGHTEAFF
CDR3 DNA: TGTGCCAGCAGCTTTACGGACAGGGGGCACACTGAAGCTTTCTTT

D gene: TRBD2
V gene: TRBV5-1
J gene: TRBJ2-5
clone size: .
CDR3 protein: CASSLFTSGYQETQYF
CDR3 DNA: TGCGCCAGCAGCTTGTTTACTAGCGGCTACCAAGAGACCCAGTACTTC

D gene: TRBD1
V gene: TRBV14
J gene: TRBJ1-1
clone size: few
CDR3 protein: CASSLPGTGFTEAFF
CDR3 DNA: TGTGCCAGCAGCCTTCCCGGGACAGGGTTCACTGAAGCTTTCTTT

D gene: .
V gene: TRBV7-6
J gene: TRBJ2-5
clone size: .
CDR3 protein: CASSSLLALEETQYF
CDR3 DNA: TGTGCCAGCAGCTCGCTGCTAGCGTTGGAAGAGACCCAGTACTTC

D gene: .
V gene: TRBV7-6
J gene: TRBJ2-7
clone size: .
CDR3 protein: CASSLGGSIEQYF
CDR3 DNA: TGTGCCAGCAGCTTAGGAGGTTCCATAGAGCAGTACTTC

D gene: TRBD1
V gene: TRBV12-3/TRBV12-4
J gene: TRBJ2-2
clone size: .
CDR3 protein: CASRLSPGQGAGELFF
CDR3 DNA: TGTGCCAGCAGGTTATCACCGGGACAGGGGGCCGGGGAGCTGTTTTTT

D gene: .
V gene: TRBV6-2/TRBV6-3
J gene: TRBJ2-2
clone size: .
CDR3 protein: CASSQMYEANTGELFF
CDR3 DNA: TGTGCCAGCAGTCAAATGTATGAAGCGAACACCGGGGAGCTGTTTTTT

D gene: .
V gene: TRBV4-1
J gene: TRBJ2-3
clone size: .
CDR3 protein: CASSQEPGRFLGHTQYF
CDR3 DNA: TGCGCCAGCAGCCAAGAACCGGGCAGGTTTTTGGGACATACGCAGTATTTT

D gene: TRBD1
V gene: TRBV27
J gene: TRBJ1-2
clone size: .
CDR3 protein: CASSGKTGGYGYTF
CDR3 DNA: TGTGCCAGCAGTGGAAAAACAGGGGGCTATGGCTACACCTTC

D gene: TRBD2
V gene: TRBV20-1
J gene: TRBJ2-1
clone size: .
CDR3 protein: CSAGSSGGPTESSYNEQFF
CDR3 DNA: TGCAGTGCTGGCTCTAGCGGGGGACCCACTGAATCTTCCTACAATGAGCAGTTCTTC

D gene: .
V gene: TRBV6-2/TRBV6-3
J gene: TRBJ2-1
clone size: few
CDR3 protein: CASSYARWASSDEQFF
CDR3 DNA: TGTGCCAGCAGTTACGCCAGGTGGGCTAGCAGCGATGAGCAGTTCTTC

D gene: TRBD1
V gene: TRBV7-8
J gene: TRBJ2-5
clone size: .
CDR3 protein: CASSSEPPGTGEKETQYF
CDR3 DNA: TGTGCCAGCAGCTCCGAGCCCCCCGGGACAGGGGAAAAAGAGACCCAGTACTTC

D gene: .
V gene: TRBV7-8
J gene: TRBJ1-5
clone size: .
CDR3 protein: CASSLSVNGNQPQHF
CDR3 DNA: TGTGCCAGCAGCTTATCTGTTAACGGCAATCAGCCCCAGCATTTT

D gene: .
V gene: TRBV6-5
J gene: TRBJ2-3
clone size: few
CDR3 protein: CASRHDWDDYSTDTQYF
CDR3 DNA: TGTGCCAGCAGACATGACTGGGACGACTATAGCACAGATACGCAGTATTTT

D gene: .
V gene: TRBV20-1
J gene: TRBJ1-2
clone size: many
CDR3 protein: CSARDWGPRTLNYGYTF
CDR3 DNA: TGCAGTGCTAGAGATTGGGGACCCCGGACCCTTAACTATGGCTACACCTTC

D gene: .
V gene: TRBV12-5
J gene: TRBJ2-7
clone size: .
CDR3 protein: CASGFTGEQYF
CDR3 DNA: TGTGCTAGTGGTTTCACCGGCGAGCAGTACTTC

D gene: TRBD1
V gene: TRBV7-6
J gene: TRBJ1-2
clone size: many
CDR3 protein: CASSRTGGGDGYTF
CDR3 DNA: TGTGCCAGCAGCCGGACAGGGGGCGGGGATGGCTACACCTTC

D gene: .
V gene: TRBV7-3
J gene: TRBJ1-1
clone size: few
CDR3 protein: CASSLIRGTNTEAFF
CDR3 DNA: TGTGCCAGCAGCTTAATCCGGGGGACGAACACTGAAGCTTTCTTT

D gene: .
V gene: TRBV14
J gene: TRBJ2-7
clone size: few
CDR3 protein: CASSQAVGGLYEQYF
CDR3 DNA: TGTGCCAGCAGCCAAGCAGTCGGGGGCCTCTACGAGCAGTACTTC

D gene: .
V gene: TRBV6-5
J gene: TRBJ2-3
clone size: .
CDR3 protein: CASSYDPFPSTDTQYF
CDR3 DNA: TGTGCCAGCAGTTACGACCCATTCCCTAGCACAGATACGCAGTATTTT

D gene: TRBD2
V gene: TRBV7-9
J gene: TRBJ2-1
clone size: .
CDR3 protein: CASSVPTSGGSPSSYNEQFF
CDR3 DNA: TGTGCCAGCAGCGTCCCCACTAGCGGGGGGTCTCCTAGCTCCTACAATGAGCAGTTCTTC

D gene: TRBD1
V gene: TRBV5-6
J gene: TRBJ1-4
clone size: .
CDR3 protein: CASSFGTGIITNEKLFF
CDR3 DNA: TGTGCCAGCAGCTTTGGGACAGGGATCATAACTAATGAAAAACTGTTTTTT

D gene: TRBD2
V gene: TRBV7-3
J gene: TRBJ2-2
clone size: many
CDR3 protein: CASSLPTSGVTGELFF
CDR3 DNA: TGTGCCAGCAGCCTCCCGACTAGCGGTGTAACCGGGGAGCTGTTTTTT

D gene: .
V gene: TRBV27
J gene: TRBJ1-2
clone size: few
CDR3 protein: CASALGGQVYGYTF
CDR3 DNA: TGTGCCAGCGCCTTGGGGGGGCAAGTTTATGGCTACACCTTC

D gene: .
V gene: TRBV7-9
J gene: TRBJ1-1
clone size: .
CDR3 protein: CASSPRQQAFF
CDR3 DNA: TGTGCCAGCAGCCCAAGACAGCAAGCTTTCTTT

D gene: .
V gene: TRBV6-6
J gene: TRBJ2-1
clone size: few
CDR3 protein: CASSYITDFYNEQFF
CDR3 DNA: TGTGCCAGCAGTTACATTACAGACTTTTACAATGAGCAGTTCTTC

D gene: TRBD1
V gene: TRBV7-9
J gene: TRBJ1-3
clone size: many
CDR3 protein: CASSLMGQGSSGNTIYF
CDR3 DNA: TGTGCCAGCAGCTTAATGGGACAGGGAAGCTCTGGAAACACCATATATTTT

D gene: .
V gene: TRBV7-9
J gene: TRBJ1-1
clone size: few
CDR3 protein: CASSLVDGLNTEAFF
CDR3 DNA: TGTGCCAGCAGCTTAGTAGATGGTCTGAACACTGAAGCTTTCTTT

D gene: .
V gene: TRBV7-8
J gene: TRBJ1-6
clone size: few
CDR3 protein: CASSLGISYNSPLHF
CDR3 DNA: TGTGCCAGCAGCTTAGGGATATCCTATAATTCACCCCTCCACTTT

D gene: TRBD1
V gene: TRBV27
J gene: TRBJ2-1
clone size: .
CDR3 protein: CVSTLGTGPNNEQFF
CDR3 DNA: TGTGTCAGCACCCTAGGGACAGGGCCAAACAATGAGCAGTTCTTC

D gene: TRBD2
V gene: TRBV7-6
J gene: TRBJ2-3
clone size: many
CDR3 protein: CASSPWTSGGGDTQYF
CDR3 DNA: TGTGCCAGCAGCCCGTGGACTAGCGGGGGAGGAGATACGCAGTATTTT

D gene: .
V gene: TRBV19
J gene: TRBJ1-1
clone size: .
CDR3 protein: CASSIDDAWNTEAFF
CDR3 DNA: TGTGCCAGTAGTATAGACGACGCCTGGAACACTGAAGCTTTCTTT

D gene: TRBD1
V gene: TRBV4-2
J gene: TRBJ2-4
clone size: few
CDR3 protein: CASSQDLGPGQGGQNIQYF
CDR3 DNA: TGTGCCAGCAGCCAAGATCTAGGACCGGGACAGGGGGGTCAAAACATTCAGTACTTC

D gene: .
V gene: TRBV5-4
J gene: TRBJ2-7
clone size: .
CDR3 protein: CASSLVARADEQYF
CDR3 DNA: TGTGCCAGCAGCTTGGTGGCTAGAGCGGACGAGCAGTACTTC

D gene: TRBD2
V gene: TRBV7-6
J gene: TRBJ2-7
clone size: many
CDR3 protein: CASSPSGAALYEQYF
CDR3 DNA: TGTGCCAGCAGTCCTAGCGGGGCGGCCCTCTACGAGCAGTACTTC

D gene: .
V gene: TRBV7-8
J gene: TRBJ1-2
clone size: few
CDR3 protein: CAPEEINYGYTF
CDR3 DNA: TGTGCCCCGGAGGAGATTAACTATGGCTACACCTTC